Sequencing of this TCR beta chain was carried out in a study of chemoradiotherapy in HPV16-positive cancers. Study findings and constraints: Candidate HPV-specific clones and E7-related TCR motifs grew in tumor during treatment.

Over chemoradiotherapy, repertoires were sampled more than once. Libraries were prepared by immunoSEQ multiplex PCR; TCRdb keeps only in-frame clonotypes and omits some of them. The sample yields 8,500 to 9,000 clones, around two thirds seen once. With 4 bases removed from V and 9 bases from J, the gap between germline ends came to 11 bases. This CDR3 region has 12 residues. The germline V gene has CDR1 SGDLS and CDR2 YYNGEE. Turning to this clone: As yet, its antigen is unknown.

The J gene is TRBJ2-1, the V gene TRBV9; TRBD1 might be the D (6 bases). The clonotype comes from a human donor with HPV-associated anogenital cancer. Sampling was performed from a patient who underwent chemoradiotherapy. The CDR3 DNA sequence: TGTGCCAGCAGCAAAGACAGGAGTGAGCAGTTCTTC. Protein sequence: CASSKDRSEQFF.